This T cell receptor beta chain was sequenced during a study of identical twins. The study's findings and limits: Clonotypes of the beta chain that were abundant in cord blood carried fewer insertions (memory repertoires showed none). Not following the same donors, the study drew its conclusions from cross-sectional statistical analysis.

V lost 4 bases to trimming and J lost 2 bases; unmatched junction nucleotides: 3. The CDR3 length is 14 residues. Germline CDR1 is SGHRS and CDR2 is YFSETQ. As for this clonotype: The antigen is unknown.

Unique molecular identifiers were present on the cDNA, which also gained a universal primer site by template switching. From the 5' RACE reads, TCRdb called clonotypes with MiXCR, one entry per CDR3 protein. The sample contains about 1.7 million distinct CDR3 sequences, more than 30% of which appear only once. Healthy Caucasians supplied all donations. The sequencing sample was made of cord blood. The chain uses TRBV5-1 and TRBJ2-1; 7 bases are a match to TRBD1. The origin of this receptor is a newborn girl in good health. CDR3 residues: CASSTQGTYNEQFF. CDR3 nucleotide sequence: TGCGCCAGCAGCACACAGGGGACCTACAATGAGCAGTTCTTC.